One sample yielded the 13 T cell receptor beta chains listed below, sequenced in a study of blood T cell repertoires in COVID-19. The repertoire was sequenced with immunoSEQ multiplex PCR; TCRdb's copy has only in-frame clones and lacks some. The data show 110,000 or so clones, around four fifths seen once. The specimen was peripheral blood. Receptors were obtained from a human donor in a cohort sampled during active COVID-19.

The gene calls are TRBV19 and TRBJ2-7, with a weak D call TRBD1 (5 bases). The germline V gene has CDR1 LNHDA and CDR2 SQIVND (reference sequence). CDR3 length equals 13 residues. V dropped 3 bases and J dropped 2 bases, with 8 bases sitting between them. Here the CDR3 reads CASSMGRAYEQYF. In DNA, the CDR3 is TGTGCCAGTAGTATGGGCAGGGCCTACGAGCAGTACTTC.

This clone was seen once. This rearrangement joins TRBV10-3 to TRBJ1-6, with D maybe TRBD1 (5 bases). The germline V gene encodes CDR1 ENHRY and CDR2 SYGVKD. This CDR3 contains 16 residues. Trimming took 4 bases from V and 7 from J, leaving 17 bases between them. CDR3 region: CAISVQAGGGNSPLHF. The CDR3 coding sequence is TGTGCCATCAGTGTCCAGGCCGGGGGGGGGAATTCACCCCTCCACTTT.

The chain links TRBV28 to TRBJ2-2; possible D gene TRBD2, 7 bases. In germline, CDR1 is MDHEN, CDR2 SYDVKM. V was clipped by 2 bases and J by 7 bases, with 20 bases between them. This CDR3 has 17 residues. The CDR3 region has the DNA TGTGCCAGCAGTTTACCAGGGCGGGGGCAACTTGGCGGGGAGCTGTTTTTT. Its translation is CASSLPGRGQLGGELFF.

The J gene is TRBJ2-7, the V gene TRBV7-9; 8 nucleotides align to TRBD1. The J segment lost 5 bases and the V segment lost 4 bases, leaving 10 bases of the junction unmatched. This CDR3 has 15 residues. Germline CDR1 reads SEHNR; CDR2 reads FQNEAQ (reference sequence). CDR3 bases: TGTGCCAGCAGCTGGGGGGACAGGAAAGGGAACGAGCAGTACTTC. Its protein product is CASSWGDRKGNEQYF. The variable domain in full, completed from reference TRBV7-9 and TRBJ2-7, reads DTGVSQNPRHKITKRGQNVTFRCDPISEHNRLYWYRQTLGQGPEFLTYFQNEAQLEKSRLLSDRFSAERPKGSFSTLEIQRTEQGDSAMYLCASSWGDRKGNEQYFGPGTRLTVT.

This rearrangement joins TRBV6-5 to TRBJ1-5, with D unresolved. V shed 0 bases and J shed 5 bases, with 5 bases lying between them. The germline V gene has CDR1 MNHEY and CDR2 SVGAGI. The CDR3 covers 13 residues. The CDR3: CASSYSRDQPQHF. The CDR3, as DNA: TGTGCCAGCAGTTACTCCCGGGATCAGCCCCAGCATTTT.

The chain carries TRBV3-1 (or the pseudogene TRBV3-2) and TRBJ2-5; 8 nucleotides agree with TRBD2. This CDR3 is built from 13 residues. V gave up 1 base and J gave up 5 bases; unmatched junction bases: 0. CDR1 and CDR2 from the germline V gene are LGHDT and YNNKEL (reference sequence). The CDR3 nucleotides read TGTGCCAGCAGCCAAGGACTAGCGGAGACCCAGTACTTC. This sequence encodes CASSQGLAETQYF.

The chain carries TRBV6-6 and TRBJ1-1, with 9 bases fitting TRBD1. Germline assignment: CDR1 MNHNY and CDR2 SVGAGI (reference sequence). V lost 4 bases, J lost 2 bases, and 2 bases stayed unmatched. The length of the CDR3 is 14 residues. The DNA of the CDR3 is TGTGCCAGCAGTTGGGACAGGGAAAACACTGAAGCTTTCTTT. Translated, it gives CASSWDRENTEAFF.

The rearrangement links TRBV7-2 to TRBJ2-1; D is possibly TRBD1 (6 bases). The germline gives CDR1 SGHTA, CDR2 FQGNSA. V shed 5 bases and J shed 4 bases, with 15 bases lying between them. CDR3 length: 15 amino acids. In nucleotides, the CDR3 is TGTGCCAGCAGCCCCAGGACAGCAACGTACAATGAGCAGTTCTTC. This encodes CASSPRTATYNEQFF.

The chain has TRBV10-1 and TRBJ2-1; D unclear. The germline CDR1 and CDR2 sequences are WNHNN and SYGVQD (reference sequence). The V end was cut by 1 base, the J end by 3 bases, with 4 bases between. This CDR3 spans 13 amino acids. CDR3 bases: TGCGCCAGCAGTGAGTACAGCTACAATGAGCAGTTCTTC. It codes for CASSEYSYNEQFF.

This chain uses TRBV7-7 with TRBJ2-3, with D possibly matching TRBD2 (6 bases). V was pared by 2 bases and J by 4 bases, with 10 bases between. In germline, CDR1 is SSHAT, CDR2 FNYEAQ (reference sequence). CDR3 size: 14 residues. The CDR3 here is CASSLLGEADTQYF. CDR3 sequence (DNA): TGTGCCAGCAGCTTACTGGGGGAGGCAGATACGCAGTATTTT.

V and J are TRBV7-2 and TRBJ2-5, with TRBD2 matching 9 bases. Germline CDR1 and CDR2: SGHTA and FQGNSA. This CDR3 spans 15 amino acids. Germline trimming cut 5 bases from V and 5 bases from J; bases unmatched to any gene: 9. CDR3 sequence (DNA): TGTGCCAGCAGCCTCCAGCGGGGGGTCAAGGAGACCCAGTACTTC. As protein: CASSLQRGVKETQYF.

The chain uses TRBV18 and TRBJ1-1; D may be TRBD1 (6 bases). This CDR3 region has 14 residues. V was pared by 4 bases and J by 3 bases, with 12 bases between. From germline, CDR1 is KGHSH and CDR2 LQKENI. CDR3 nucleotides: TGTGCCAGCTCACTACTCAGGGGTGACACTGAAGCTTTCTTT. This gives the protein CASSLLRGDTEAFF.

The gene calls are TRBV9 and TRBJ1-6, with D hard to call. CDR3 length: 15 amino acids. V was pared by 0 bases and J by 9 bases, with 13 bases between. Germline lookup yields CDR1 SGDLS and CDR2 YYNGEE. The CDR3 protein is CASSVDIGVGSPLHF. The CDR3 DNA sequence: TGTGCCAGCAGCGTAGATATTGGAGTAGGTTCACCCCTCCACTTT. Variable domain in full (rest from reference TRBV9 and TRBJ1-6): DSGVTQTPKHLITATGQRVTLRCSPRSGDLSVYWYQQSLDQGLQFLIQYYNGEERAKGNILERFSAQQFPDLHSELNLSSLELGDSALYFCASSVDIGVGSPLHFGNGTRLTVT.